This T cell receptor (beta chain) comes out of a study of OX40 agonist ivuxolimab in advanced cancers. Study-wide background: Dose-escalation subjects each had hepatocellular carcinoma, melanoma, renal cell or head and neck cancer.

Comment on this clone: Its antigen is not identified.

Germline V gene lookup returns CDR1 LGHNA and CDR2 YSLEER. The CDR3 is made up of 16 amino acids. Trimming stripped 4 bases from V and 2 bases from J, with 15 bases between. Profiled with immunoSEQ multiplex PCR; TCRdb holds only in-frame clones, not every one. The data contain about 47,000 clones, approximately 91% of them singletons. Study-level findings and limits: Relative to CD4+ cells, CD8+ T cells on average had more expanded clones. Among the lowest peripheral clonal expansion occurred in 0.1-3.0 mg/kg partial responders.

This clonotype was obtained from an adult with an advanced solid tumor such as melanoma, head and neck, liver or kidney cancer. Sample: CD4+ or CD8+ T cells sorted from blood, taken in a trial of the OX40 agonist ivuxolimab. The chain joins TRBV4-3 to TRBJ2-1; D remains ambiguous. The CDR3 coding sequence is TGCGCCAGCAGCCCTCGGGCCTCTCAGACCTACAATGAGCAGTTCTTC. Its protein product is CASSPRASQTYNEQFF.